This entry describes one T cell receptor beta chain. The antigen is undetermined. This CDR3 spans 16 amino acids. V gave up 5 bases and J gave up 5 bases; unmatched junction bases: 8. Germline V lookup: CDR1 LNHDA, CDR2 SQIVND (reference sequence). The PCR used 60 Vbeta and 13 Jbeta primers. Generated by immunoSEQ multiplex PCR, the TCRdb table keeps only in-frame clones and is missing some. The specimen's table records roughly 73,000 clones. These data originate in a study of cytomegalovirus exposure and HLA in healthy donors. Study findings and constraints: Per a later analysis, 16,951 TCR beta sequences showed association with HLA alleles at 0.05 false discovery rate. In all likelihood, a cluster of highly shared sequence variants was a sequencing artifact. Rates of TCR association differed by HLA locus in a later analysis, with DRB1 highest and HLA-C lowest.

The receptor's source is a female donor in good health and CMV-seropositive. This rearrangement joins TRBV19 to TRBJ2-1, with 11 bases matching TRBD2. Sequenced: PBMCs. CDR3 in DNA: TGTGCCAGTAGTGTTTACCTAGCGGGGGGCCACAATGAGCAGTTCTTC. It translates to CASSVYLAGGHNEQFF.